The sequence of this T cell receptor beta chain was determined in a study of blood T cell repertoires in COVID-19. Comment on this clone: Other DNA variants within this sample encode the same CDR3.

The CDR3 loop spans 13 amino acids. The V gene end was trimmed by 6 bases and the J gene end by 4 bases; junction bases not matched to a gene: 5. Using immunoSEQ multiplex PCR, the repertoire was profiled, and TCRdb retains in-frame clones only, with some absent. In the table there are 210,000 or so clones, 84% of which are singletons. This receptor was obtained from a man aged 55 to 69 who had recovered from COVID-19. The chain has TRBV12-3 or TRBV12-4 and TRBJ1-1; TRBD1 aligns across 7 bases. The specimen was PBMCs or T cells enriched from blood (not recorded which). CDR3 sequence: CASSLDRATEAFF. The DNA of the CDR3 is TGTGCCAGCAGCCTTGACAGGGCCACTGAAGCTTTCTTT.